The rows below give T cell receptor beta chains drawn from one sample of a study of cytomegalovirus exposure and HLA in healthy donors. Libraries were prepared by immunoSEQ multiplex PCR; TCRdb keeps only in-frame clonotypes and omits some of them. Counted here are roughly 200,000 clones, almost 85% occurring once; the ten biggest clones make up around 0.46%. Sequences were obtained from PBMCs. These receptor sequences come from a woman in her 50s in good health and CMV-seronegative. Each CDR3 is given with its conserved first and last residue. The order of the fields is D gene, clone size, V gene, J gene, CDR3 DNA, CDR3 protein. D genes are given only for firm matches. The listing skips clone size in some rows; elsewhere it reads once, few, many or a size class.

d_call: NA; clone_size: NA; v_call: TRBV5-1; j_call: TRBJ2-7; cdr3_nt: TGCGCCAGCAGCTTGGACGGAGACTCCTACGAGCAGTACTTC; cdr3_aa: CASSLDGDSYEQYF
d_call: TRBD1; clone_size: NA; v_call: TRBV9; j_call: TRBJ1-2; cdr3_nt: TGTGCCAGCAGCGCGCGGGGACAGGGGGCTGGAGGCTACACCTTC; cdr3_aa: CASSARGQGAGGYTF
d_call: TRBD1; clone_size: NA; v_call: TRBV19; j_call: TRBJ1-1; cdr3_nt: TGTGCCAGTAGTCTCAGGACAGGGGATGGGATTAGGGACACTGAAGCTTTCTTT; cdr3_aa: CASSLRTGDGIRDTEAFF
d_call: NA; clone_size: NA; v_call: TRBV6-5; j_call: TRBJ2-7; cdr3_nt: TGTGCCAGCAGTCCCAGGGTACGGTACGAGCAGTACTTC; cdr3_aa: CASSPRVRYEQYF
d_call: NA; clone_size: NA; v_call: TRBV7-5; j_call: TRBJ1-5; cdr3_nt: TGTGCCAGAAGCCAAAGGTGGGGCACCGATAGCAATCAGCCCCAGCATTTT; cdr3_aa: CARSQRWGTDSNQPQHF
d_call: NA; clone_size: NA; v_call: TRBV6-1; j_call: TRBJ1-2; cdr3_nt: TGTGCCAGCAGGGACACATATGGCTACACCTTC; cdr3_aa: CASRDTYGYTF
d_call: NA; clone_size: NA; v_call: TRBV7-2; j_call: TRBJ1-5; cdr3_nt: TGTGCCAGCAGCTCACAGGGAAGTCAGCCCCAGCATTTT; cdr3_aa: CASSSQGSQPQHF
d_call: TRBD1; clone_size: NA; v_call: TRBV9; j_call: TRBJ1-4; cdr3_nt: TGTGCCAGCAGTCGGGACAGGGGGAATGAAAAACTGTTTTTT; cdr3_aa: CASSRDRGNEKLFF
d_call: NA; clone_size: few; v_call: TRBV5-1; j_call: TRBJ2-3; cdr3_nt: TGCGCCAGCAGCTTGGATCCGGGGGGCCAGGATACGCAGTATTTT; cdr3_aa: CASSLDPGGQDTQYF
d_call: NA; clone_size: NA; v_call: TRBV5-6; j_call: TRBJ2-5; cdr3_nt: TGTGCCAGCAGCTTTCGGGACTCAAGCCTGGTGGAGACCCAGTACTTC; cdr3_aa: CASSFRDSSLVETQYF
d_call: NA; clone_size: NA; v_call: TRBV28; j_call: TRBJ2-3; cdr3_nt: TGTGCCAGCAGTCGATCCCTAAGCGCAGATACGCAGTATTTT; cdr3_aa: CASSRSLSADTQYF
d_call: TRBD1; clone_size: NA; v_call: TRBV7-3; j_call: TRBJ1-1; cdr3_nt: TGTGCCAGCAGCTTAACCGGACAGGGGGGAAACACTGAAGCTTTCTTT; cdr3_aa: CASSLTGQGGNTEAFF
d_call: NA; clone_size: NA; v_call: TRBV7-2; j_call: TRBJ1-4; cdr3_nt: TGTGCCAGCAGCGCCCGATCTCAGGAAAAACTGTTTTTT; cdr3_aa: CASSARSQEKLFF
d_call: TRBD1; clone_size: NA; v_call: TRBV10-1; j_call: TRBJ2-1; cdr3_nt: TGCGCCAGCAGTGCCGCCGGGACAGGGCTCAATGAGCAGTTCTTC; cdr3_aa: CASSAAGTGLNEQFF
d_call: NA; clone_size: NA; v_call: TRBV28; j_call: TRBJ1-5; cdr3_nt: TGTGCCAGCAGTAAAACCCTCCAGAGGAATCAGCCCCAGCATTTT; cdr3_aa: CASSKTLQRNQPQHF